This TCR beta chain emerged from a study of T cell repertoires in cytomegalovirus infection. Looking at the study overall: Matching HLA type, along with CMV infection, was indicated by public TCR beta signatures. Study-wide points: CMV-specific HLA-C-restricted TCR beta clonotypes dominated the ex vivo response.

The sample holds many counts of this clonotype. Antigen unknown. TCRdb analysed the reads with MiXCR anew, one entry per CDR3 protein. The sample yields 200,000 or so distinct CDR3 sequences, 25% to 30% seen once. Trimming took off 5 bases at V and 5 bases at J, with 15 bases between the two ends. The CDR3 contains 14 residues. CDR1 and CDR2 (germline): LGHNT, FRNRAP. This rearrangement joins TRBV12-5 to TRBJ2-5; D not resolved. The specimen sequenced was PBMCs. This clonotype was obtained from a human donor in good health (CMV status not recorded). Some clones in this sample may be carry-over from other donors' samples. CDR3 protein: CASGPPGAGETQYF. The DNA of the CDR3 is TGTGCTAGTGGTCCCCCTGGAGCCGGGGAGACCCAGTACTTC. The full variable domain, rest sourced from reference TRBV12-5 and TRBJ2-5, is DARVTQTPRHKVTEMGQEVTMRCQPILGHNTVFWYRQTMMQGLELLAYFRNRAPLDDSGMPKDRFSAEMPDATLATLKIQPSEPRDSAVYFCASGPPGAGETQYFGPGTRLLVL.